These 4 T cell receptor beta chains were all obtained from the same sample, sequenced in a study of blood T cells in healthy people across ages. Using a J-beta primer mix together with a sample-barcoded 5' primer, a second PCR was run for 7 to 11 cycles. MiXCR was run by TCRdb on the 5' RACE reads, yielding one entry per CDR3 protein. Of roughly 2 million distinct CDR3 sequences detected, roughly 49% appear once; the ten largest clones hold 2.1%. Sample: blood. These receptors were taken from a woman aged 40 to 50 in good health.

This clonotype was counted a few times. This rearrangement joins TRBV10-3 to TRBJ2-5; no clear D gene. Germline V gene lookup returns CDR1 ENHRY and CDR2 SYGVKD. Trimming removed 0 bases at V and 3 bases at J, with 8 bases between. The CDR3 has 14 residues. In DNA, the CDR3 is TGTGCCATCAGTGAGTCGATCCAGGAAGAGACCCAGTACTTC. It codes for CAISESIQEETQYF.

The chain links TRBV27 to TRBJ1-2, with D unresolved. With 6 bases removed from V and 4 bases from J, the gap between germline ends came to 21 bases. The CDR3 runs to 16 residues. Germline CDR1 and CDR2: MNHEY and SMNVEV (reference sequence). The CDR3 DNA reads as TGTGCCAGCAGCCCTAGCTCCCGGGGTAGTGGCTATGGCTACACCTTC. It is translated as CASSPSSRGSGYGYTF.

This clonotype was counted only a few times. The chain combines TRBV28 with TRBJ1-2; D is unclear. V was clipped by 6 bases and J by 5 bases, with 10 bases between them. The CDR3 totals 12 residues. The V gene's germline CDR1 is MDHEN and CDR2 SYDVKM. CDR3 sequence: CASSPLQYGYTF. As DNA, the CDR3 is TGTGCCAGCAGCCCCCTCCAGTATGGCTACACCTTC.

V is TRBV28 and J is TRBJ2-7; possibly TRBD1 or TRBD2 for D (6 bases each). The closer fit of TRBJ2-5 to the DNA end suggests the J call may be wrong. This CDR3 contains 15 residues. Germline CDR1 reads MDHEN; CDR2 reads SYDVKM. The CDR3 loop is CASTMGGGIQETQYF. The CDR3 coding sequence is TGTGCCAGCACGATGGGGGGCGGGATACAGGAGACCCAGTACTTC.